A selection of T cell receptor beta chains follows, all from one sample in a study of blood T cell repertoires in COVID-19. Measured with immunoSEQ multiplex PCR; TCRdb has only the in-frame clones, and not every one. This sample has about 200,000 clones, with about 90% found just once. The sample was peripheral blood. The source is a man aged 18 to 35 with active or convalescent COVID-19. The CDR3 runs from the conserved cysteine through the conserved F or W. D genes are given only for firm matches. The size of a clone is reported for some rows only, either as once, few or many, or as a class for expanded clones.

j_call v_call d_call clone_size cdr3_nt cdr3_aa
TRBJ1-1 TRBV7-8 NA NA TGTGCCAGCAGCGTCTCGGGAGCGAACACTGAAGCTTTCTTT CASSVSGANTEAFF
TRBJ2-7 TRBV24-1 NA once TGTGCCACCAGTGAGGGGGGTAGGTACGAGCAGTACTTC CATSEGGRYEQYF
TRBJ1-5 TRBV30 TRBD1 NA TGTGCCTGGAGGACAGGGGGCGATCAGCCCCAGCATTTT CAWRTGGDQPQHF
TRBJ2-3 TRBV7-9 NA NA TGTGCCAGCAGCTTAGCGGGAGCCACAGATACGCAGTATTTT CASSLAGATDTQYF
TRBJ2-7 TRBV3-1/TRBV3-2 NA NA TGTGCCAGCAGCCAAGATTCTAGACCCACCTACGAGCAGTACTTC CASSQDSRPTYEQYF
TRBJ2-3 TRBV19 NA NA TGTGCCAGTAGTATCCCAGGGACTGATACGCAGTATTTT CASSIPGTDTQYF
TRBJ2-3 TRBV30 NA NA TGTGCCTGGAGTGTCGGCAATAGGGAGTCGCAGTATTTT CAWSVGNRESQYF
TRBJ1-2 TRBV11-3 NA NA TGTGCCAGCAGTTCCTCAGGTCCTCCCACCTTC CASSSSGPPTF
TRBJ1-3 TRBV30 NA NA TGTGCCTGGAACCTGATCGGGAGCTACGAGGCCGTGTCAAGGGGAGGCTCTGGAAACACCATATATTTT CAWNLIGSYEAVSRGGSGNTIYF
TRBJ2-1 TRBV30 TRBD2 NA TGTGCCTGGGGAGCGGGAGCCTACAATGAGCAGTTCTTC CAWGAGAYNEQFF
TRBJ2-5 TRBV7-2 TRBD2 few TGTGCCAGCAGCTTCGGGGGGCAAGAGACCCAGTACTTC CASSFGGQETQYF
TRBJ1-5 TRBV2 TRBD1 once TGTGCCAGCAGTCGACAGGGGGGAGTCAATCAGCCCCAGCATTTT CASSRQGGVNQPQHF
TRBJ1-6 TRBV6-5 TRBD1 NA TGTGCCAGCAGGCTGGGACAGAATAATTCACCCCTCCACTTT CASRLGQNNSPLHF
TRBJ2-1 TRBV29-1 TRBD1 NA TGCAGCGTTGGACAGGGTGGCAATGAGCAGTTCTTC CSVGQGGNEQFF
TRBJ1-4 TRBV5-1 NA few TGCGCCAGCAGCTTGTATATGCGGGACCAGGGTGAAAAACTGTTTTTT CASSLYMRDQGEKLFF
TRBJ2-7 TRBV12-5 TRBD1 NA TGTGCTAGTGGTCGGGACAGGTTGGGGGCCTACGAGCAGTACTTC CASGRDRLGAYEQYF
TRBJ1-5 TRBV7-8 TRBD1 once TGTGCCAGCAGCTTGGGAGGACAGGGTTGGAGCAATCAGCCCCAGCATTTT CASSLGGQGWSNQPQHF
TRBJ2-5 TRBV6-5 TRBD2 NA TGTGCCAGCAGTTACTCGACTAGCGGGCAAGAGACCCAGTACTTC CASSYSTSGQETQYF
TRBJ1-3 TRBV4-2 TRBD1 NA TGTGCCAGCAGCCAAAACCTGGACAGGGCTGGAAACACCATATATTTT CASSQNLDRAGNTIYF
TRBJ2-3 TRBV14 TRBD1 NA TGTGCCAGCAGCTACAGGGGGCGGGTCACAGATACGCAGTATTTT CASSYRGRVTDTQYF
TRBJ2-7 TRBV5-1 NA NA TGCGCCAGCAGCTTGGGTGCAGGGTCCTACGAGCAGTACTTC CASSLGAGSYEQYF
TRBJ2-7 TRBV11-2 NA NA TGTGCCAGCAGCTTAGTTTCGGGTCTGACCTACGAGCAGTACTTC CASSLVSGLTYEQYF
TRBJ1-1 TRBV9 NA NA TGTGCCAGCAGCGTAGGGGGGCTTGGGAGCACTGAAGCTTTCTTT CASSVGGLGSTEAFF
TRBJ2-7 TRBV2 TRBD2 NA TGTGCCAGCAGGCCTAGCGGGGGGCGTGGCGAGCAGTACTTC CASRPSGGRGEQYF
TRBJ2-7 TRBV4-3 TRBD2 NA TGCGCCAGCAGCCAAGACGGGCCCATGACTAGCGGTAGGGCCTACGAGCAGTACTTC CASSQDGPMTSGRAYEQYF
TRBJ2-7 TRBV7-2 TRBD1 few TGTGCCAGCAGCCGACAACAGGGGGTCGAGCAGTACTTC CASSRQQGVEQYF
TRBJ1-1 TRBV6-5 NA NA TGTGCCAGCACACTCCCTGCTGGGAGTGGTGAAGCTTTCTTT CASTLPAGSGEAFF
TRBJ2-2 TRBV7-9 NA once TGTGCCAGCAGCTTAAACTCGAACACCGGGGAGCTGTTTTTT CASSLNSNTGELFF
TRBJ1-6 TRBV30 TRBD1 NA TGTGCCTGGAGCCTGACAGGGGGCTCTAATAATTCACCCCTCCACTTT CAWSLTGGSNNSPLHF
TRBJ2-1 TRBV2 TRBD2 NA TGTGCCAGCAGTGAGCTAGCGGGAAATCCCGATGAGCAGTTCTTC CASSELAGNPDEQFF
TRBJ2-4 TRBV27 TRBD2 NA TGTGCCAGCAGTTTCGGGGGGACTATAAACATTCAGTACTTC CASSFGGTINIQYF